These T cell receptor beta chains were read from a single sample in a study of cytomegalovirus exposure and HLA in healthy donors. Profiling relied on immunoSEQ multiplex PCR, and the TCRdb table lists in-frame clones only, not all of them. The repertoire holds around 120,000 clones, approximately 89% seen once, with 1.5% to 2% in the top ten. The sample consisted of PBMCs. All receptors derive from a man younger than 35 in good health and CMV-seronegative. CDR3s include the opening cysteine and the closing phenylalanine or tryptophan. D genes are given only for firm matches. The listing skips clone size in some rows; elsewhere it reads once, few, many or a size class.

TRBV2	.	13	TRBD1	TRBJ2-7	TGTGCCAGCACATGGGGACAGGGGTACGAGCAGTACTTC	CASTWGQGYEQYF
TRBV2	.	15	.	TRBJ1-4	TGTGCCAGCTACCGGGGGGTTGCAACTAATGAAAAACTGTTTTTT	CASYRGVATNEKLFF
TRBV6-5	.	15	.	TRBJ2-7	TGTGCCAGCAGTCCCGGGTTTGGGGCGCAGTACGAGCAGTACTTC	CASSPGFGAQYEQYF
TRBV30	.	10	.	TRBJ1-1	TGTGCCTCCGGACTGAACGAAGCTTTCTTT	CASGLNEAFF
TRBV28	.	14	TRBD1	TRBJ2-7	TGTGCCAGCAGGCGCGTCCAGGGGGCCTACGAGCAGTACTTC	CASRRVQGAYEQYF
TRBV6-6	few	13	.	TRBJ2-7	TGTGCCAGCAGTTACCGGGACAACTACGAGCAGTACTTC	CASSYRDNYEQYF
TRBV6-1	.	13	.	TRBJ1-2	TGTGCCAGCCCTAGTGGTGAAACGGATGGCTACACCTTC	CASPSGETDGYTF
TRBV11-2	.	13	TRBD1	TRBJ1-1	TGTGCCAGCAGCTTAGTTAGGAGGGACAGCATTGTCTTT	CASSLVRRDSIVF
TRBV2	.	12	.	TRBJ2-1	TGTGCCAGCACGGACTTAGCCTATGAGCAGTTCTTC	CASTDLAYEQFF
TRBV13	.	16	.	TRBJ2-1	TGTGCCAGCAGCTCAACCCCCTGGACAGTCTACAATGAGCAGTTCTTC	CASSSTPWTVYNEQFF
TRBV18	once	16	.	TRBJ2-5	TGTGCCAGCTCATCCCTTAGTGGGGCCCCCCAAGAGACCCAGTACTTC	CASSSLSGAPQETQYF
TRBV19	.	18	.	TRBJ2-3	TGTGCCAGTAGTACAGGTGTGGGGGGTCATCCTAGCACAGATACGCAGTATTTT	CASSTGVGGHPSTDTQYF
TRBV19	.	15	TRBD1	TRBJ1-4	TGTGCCAGTAGTATAAGGGACAGGGACAGTGAAAAACTGTTTTTT	CASSIRDRDSEKLFF
TRBV25-1	.	15	TRBD1	TRBJ2-7	TGTGCCAGCAGTTCCCCGGGACAGGGGTTTTCCGAGCAGTACTTC	CASSSPGQGFSEQYF
TRBV9	.	13	.	TRBJ2-5	TGTGCCAGCAGCGTTCTCAGTCAAGAGACCCAGTACTTC	CASSVLSQETQYF
TRBV4-1	.	15	.	TRBJ1-3	TGCGCCAGCAGCCAAAGGACAGTCTCTGGAAACACCATATATTTT	CASSQRTVSGNTIYF
TRBV9	.	15	.	TRBJ2-7	TGTGCCAGCAGCGAGGGGGGGGACAGGACCTACGAGCAGTACTTC	CASSEGGDRTYEQYF
TRBV19	few	17	.	TRBJ2-2	TGTGCCAGTAGTAGGAGGACAGCCGCGAGAGGCACCGGGGAGCTGTTTTTT	CASSRRTAARGTGELFF
TRBV25-1	.	13	.	TRBJ2-7	TGTGCCAGCAAGGACGGGAGCTCCTACGAGCAGTACTTC	CASKDGSSYEQYF
TRBV5-1	.	14	TRBD1	TRBJ1-4	TGCGCCAGCAGCGGACAGGGACCTAATGAAAAACTGTTTTTT	CASSGQGPNEKLFF
TRBV5-1	.	14	.	TRBJ1-4	TGCGCCAGCAGCTCAGGGAACACTAATGAAAAACTGTTTTTT	CASSSGNTNEKLFF
TRBV4-1	.	15	.	TRBJ1-6	TGCGCCAGCAGCAGACGACAGGACTATAATTCACCCCTCCACTTT	CASSRRQDYNSPLHF
TRBV19	.	14	TRBD2	TRBJ2-7	TGTGCCAGTAGAGCTAGCGGGTTCTCCTACGAGCAGTACTTC	CASRASGFSYEQYF
TRBV5-4	.	15	TRBD1	TRBJ2-7	TGTGCCAGCAGCGGAGGGACAGGGCGCGGCTACGAGCAGTACTTC	CASSGGTGRGYEQYF
TRBV18	.	16	TRBD2	TRBJ2-3	TGTGCCAGCTCACCAAGCGGGAGTATTAGCACAGATACGCAGTATTTT	CASSPSGSISTDTQYF
TRBV5-1	.	16	TRBD2	TRBJ2-2	TGCGCCAGCAGCTTGGCCCTAGCGGGAGGTGGCGGGGAGCTGTTTTTT	CASSLALAGGGGELFF
TRBV6-4	.	19	TRBD2	TRBJ2-1	TGTGCCAGCAGTGGAACCTCCATAGGACTAGCGGGTCGTTATAATGAGCAGTTCTTC	CASSGTSIGLAGRYNEQFF
TRBV6-5	.	15	.	TRBJ1-1	TGTGCCAGCACGCGATTAACAGTAGGGAACACTGAAGCTTTCTTT	CASTRLTVGNTEAFF
TRBV28	.	19	TRBD1	TRBJ2-1	TGTGCCAGCAGCAGAATTTGGGATTTCCGGGACAGTACCTACAATGAGCAGTTCTTC	CASSRIWDFRDSTYNEQFF
TRBV6-6	.	15	.	TRBJ1-5	TGTGCCAGCAGGAGTAACAGGGTCGGCAATCAGCCCCAGCATTTT	CASRSNRVGNQPQHF
TRBV11-1	.	17	TRBD1	TRBJ2-2	TGTGCCAGCAGCTTAGCTCCGGGACAGGGGTACACCGGGGAGCTGTTTTTT	CASSLAPGQGYTGELFF
TRBV5-4	.	16	.	TRBJ2-7	TGTGCCAGCAGCCCAAGCCGACTAGGGTCTGGGTATGAGCAGTACTTC	CASSPSRLGSGYEQYF
TRBV28	.	14	TRBD2	TRBJ2-1	TGTGCCAGCAGACTAGCGGGAGGGCCTAATGAGCAGTTCTTC	CASRLAGGPNEQFF
TRBV9	.	16	.	TRBJ2-3	TGTGCCAGCAGCGCACCGGGCGGGGTCCGCACAGATACGCAGTATTTT	CASSAPGGVRTDTQYF
TRBV27	.	14	.	TRBJ2-1	TGTGCCAGCGGTTCAGGGCGAGTTTACAATGAGCAGTTCTTC	CASGSGRVYNEQFF
TRBV18	.	14	.	TRBJ1-2	TGTGCCAGCTCACCACAACCGCAGGGAAGTGGCTACACCTTC	CASSPQPQGSGYTF
TRBV5-1	.	12	.	TRBJ1-1	TGCGCCAGCAGCTTGGGGCGGGACGAGGCTTTCTTT	CASSLGRDEAFF
TRBV19	.	18	.	TRBJ2-6	TGTGCCAGTAGTATCCGAAGACTACCTGGCTCTGGGGCCAACGTCCTGACTTTC	CASSIRRLPGSGANVLTF
TRBV4-3	.	15	TRBD2	TRBJ2-7	TGCGCCAGCAGCCAAGGACTAGCGAGCTCCTACGAGCAGTACTTC	CASSQGLASSYEQYF
TRBV5-1	.	15	.	TRBJ1-1	TGCGCCAGCAGGGAGGAGGGAGTCGTTGCCACTGAAGCTTTCTTT	CASREEGVVATEAFF